Each of the 11 T cell receptor beta chains below was sequenced from the same sample in a study of beta chain features in type 1 diabetes. The entirety of the isolated RNA underwent reverse transcription, so expressed TCRB transcripts were sequenced. Clones were read by immunoSEQ multiplex PCR, and TCRdb kept only the in-frame ones, dropping some. The sample contains 400,000 to 600,000 clones, 30% of which appear only once. The material sequenced was naive CD4+ T cells from blood. These receptors all come from a man aged 18 to 35 in good health.

This clone was detected a few times. The chain joins TRBV7-9 to TRBJ2-1; D may be TRBD1 (7 bases). The CDR3 loop spans 15 amino acids. In germline, CDR1 is SEHNR, CDR2 FQNEAQ (reference sequence). V was trimmed by 4 bases and J by 6 bases, leaving 16 bases between them. The CDR3 DNA follows: TGTGCCAGCAGCTACACAGGGGAGGAGTTCAATGAGCAGTTCTTC. Residues: CASSYTGEEFNEQFF.

This clone appeared a few times. The V gene is TRBV30, the J gene TRBJ1-6; D is perhaps TRBD1 (5 bases). This CDR3 is built from 14 residues. The ends were cut back, 0 bases at V and 10 bases at J, with 13 bases in the middle. Germline CDR1 and CDR2: GTSNPN and SVGIG (reference sequence). In nucleotides, the CDR3 is TGTGCCTGGAGTGTACGAGGGGCTCGGTCACCCCTCCACTTT. Translated: CAWSVRGARSPLHF.

In its sample, this clone was seen a few times. Here the CDR3 DNA reads TGCAGCGTTGAGGGGGGACGGGAAGAGACCCAGTACTTC. This gives the protein CSVEGGREETQYF. The chain uses TRBV29-1 and TRBJ2-5, with D maybe TRBD2 (6 bases). Germline CDR1 is SQVTM and CDR2 is ANQGSEA. Trimming left V 3 bases short and J 3 bases short, with 11 bases between. This CDR3 region has 13 residues.

The chain carries TRBV28 and TRBJ1-1; 8 bases are a match to TRBD1. The germline V gene has CDR1 MDHEN and CDR2 SYDVKM. Trimming took 5 bases from V and 8 from J; bases not matched to a gene: 7. The CDR3 spans 13 residues. The DNA of the CDR3 is TGTGCCAGCAGTCCCCTAGGGACAGGAGAAGCTTTCTTT. Translation: CASSPLGTGEAFF. The full variable domain, with the rest looked up from reference TRBV28 and TRBJ1-1, is DVKVTQSSRYLVKRTGEKVFLECVQDMDHENMFWYRQDPGLGLRLIYFSYDVKMKEKGDIPEGYSVSREKKERFSLILESASTNQTSMYLCASSPLGTGEAFFGQGTRLTVV.

CDR3 DNA sequence: TGTGCCAGCGGGGACATAGGGGCCACAGATACGCAGTATTTT. Its protein product is CASGDIGATDTQYF. J is TRBJ2-3 and V is TRBV10-3; D is perhaps TRBD1 or TRBD2 (6 bases each). The germline V gene encodes CDR1 ENHRY and CDR2 SYGVKD. V gave up 10 bases and J gave up 2 bases, with 16 bases separating them. The CDR3 has 14 amino acids.

This rearrangement joins TRBV4-1 to TRBJ1-2, with unresolved D. V was trimmed by 0 bases and J by 1 base, leaving 18 bases between them. This CDR3 contains 18 residues. The germline V gene has CDR1 MGHRA and CDR2 YSYEKL. As DNA, the CDR3 is TGCGCCAGCAGCCAAGATCCGCGGGGAGCAGGCTATAACTATGGCTACACCTTC. Protein product: CASSQDPRGAGYNYGYTF.

The chain joins TRBV30 to TRBJ1-2; D ambiguous. Germline assignment: CDR1 GTSNPN and CDR2 SVGIG (reference sequence). The ends were cut back, 0 bases at V and 8 bases at J, with 16 bases in the middle. This CDR3 comprises 14 residues. For the CDR3, the DNA is TGTGCCTGGAGTGTACAAAGGATATCGGGAGGCTACACCTTC. This sequence encodes CAWSVQRISGGYTF.

This clone was seen a handful of times. This sequence joins TRBV5-4 and TRBJ1-4; maybe TRBD1 (5 bases). The CDR3 runs 17 residues. V was trimmed by 2 bases and J by 0 bases, leaving 14 bases between them. Germline CDR1 SGHNT, CDR2 YYREEE (reference sequence). CDR3 DNA sequence: TGTGCCAGCAGCTTCGACCGGATGGGGGCAACTAATGAAAAACTGTTTTTT. Its protein product is CASSFDRMGATNEKLFF.

The rearrangement joins TRBV4-1 to TRBJ2-1; 7 bases are a match to TRBD1. CDR3 length: 13 residues. J gave up 6 bases and V 5 bases, and 4 bases lay outside the gene matches. Germline loops: CDR1 MGHRA, CDR2 YSYEKL. CDR3 sequence (DNA): TGCGCCAGCAGCTTCACAGGGGTCAATGAGCAGTTCTTC. It translates to CASSFTGVNEQFF.

A remark on this clone: The same CDR3 is also encoded by other DNA sequences in this sample. This sequence joins TRBV7-9 and TRBJ2-1; D gene uncertain. CDR1 and CDR2 (germline): SEHNR, FQNEAQ (reference sequence). The CDR3 spans 14 residues. V was shortened by 0 bases and J by 0 bases, with 3 bases between the two germline ends. Written as DNA, the CDR3 is TGTGCCAGCAGCTTAGCGAGCTCCTACAATGAGCAGTTCTTC. Amino acids: CASSLASSYNEQFF.

The V gene is TRBV10-3, the J gene TRBJ2-5; the D gene is possibly TRBD2 (5 bases). The V end lost 3 bases, the J end lost 5 bases, and 16 bases lay between the germline ends. Germline V gene lookup returns CDR1 ENHRY and CDR2 SYGVKD. This CDR3 contains 15 residues. This CDR3 reads CAISDFSGRRETQYF. The CDR3 bases are TGTGCCATCAGTGATTTTTCGGGCAGGAGGGAGACCCAGTACTTC.